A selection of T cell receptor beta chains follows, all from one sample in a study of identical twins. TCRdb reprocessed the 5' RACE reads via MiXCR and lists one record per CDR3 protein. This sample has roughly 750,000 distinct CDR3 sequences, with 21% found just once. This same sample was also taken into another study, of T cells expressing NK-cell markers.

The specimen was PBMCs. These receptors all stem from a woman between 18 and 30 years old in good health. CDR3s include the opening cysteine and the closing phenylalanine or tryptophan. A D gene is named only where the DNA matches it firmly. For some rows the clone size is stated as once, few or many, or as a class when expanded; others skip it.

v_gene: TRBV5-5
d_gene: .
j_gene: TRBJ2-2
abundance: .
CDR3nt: TGTGCCAGCTTCCGAATCGGACGGTCCGCGAACACCGGGGAGCTGTTTTTT
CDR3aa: CASFRIGRSANTGELFF

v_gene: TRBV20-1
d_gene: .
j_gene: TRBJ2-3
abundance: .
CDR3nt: TGCAGTGCGCCGAACAGGGCTGATAGCACAGATACGCAGTATTTT
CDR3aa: CSAPNRADSTDTQYF

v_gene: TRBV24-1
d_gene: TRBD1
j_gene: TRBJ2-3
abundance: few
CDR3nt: TGTGCCACCAGAGACAGGGGGCACATAGATACGCAGTATTTT
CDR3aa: CATRDRGHIDTQYF

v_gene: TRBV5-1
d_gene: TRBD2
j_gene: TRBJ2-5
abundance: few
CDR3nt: TGCGCCAGCAGCTTGGGCGGACTAGCGGGAGGGGAACAAGAGACCCAGTACTTC
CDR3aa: CASSLGGLAGGEQETQYF

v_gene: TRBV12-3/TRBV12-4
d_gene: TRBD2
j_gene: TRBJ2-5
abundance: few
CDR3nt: TGTGCCAGCAGTCCCAGTAGGGCAGGCGGGAGGGTGACCCAGTACTTC
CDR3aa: CASSPSRAGGRVTQYF

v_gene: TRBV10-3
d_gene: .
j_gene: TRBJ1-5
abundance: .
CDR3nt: TGTGCCATCAGTGAGTCGACGGGGGGGCATCAGCCCCAGCATTTT
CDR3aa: CAISESTGGHQPQHF

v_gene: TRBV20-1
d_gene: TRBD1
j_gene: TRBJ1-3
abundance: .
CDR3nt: TGCAGTGCCGGGGACAGGGCAACAAACACCATATATTTT
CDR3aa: CSAGDRATNTIYF

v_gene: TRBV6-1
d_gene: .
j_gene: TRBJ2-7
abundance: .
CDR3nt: TGTGCCAGCAGTGCGAGGACCGCTTCCTACGAGCAGTACTTC
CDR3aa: CASSARTASYEQYF

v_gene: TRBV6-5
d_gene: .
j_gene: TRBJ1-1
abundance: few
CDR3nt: TGTGCCAGCAGTTACCTCGGCTGGAGCACTGAAGCTTTCTTT
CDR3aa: CASSYLGWSTEAFF

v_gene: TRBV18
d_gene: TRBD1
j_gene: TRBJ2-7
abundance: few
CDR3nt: TGTGCCAGCTCGCCGATAGGGACAGTAGTCTCCTACGAGCAGTACTTC
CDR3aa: CASSPIGTVVSYEQYF

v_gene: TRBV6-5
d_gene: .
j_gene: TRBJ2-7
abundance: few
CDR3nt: TGTGCCAGCAGTTACGACCCCCAGAGCTCCTACGAGCAGTACTTC
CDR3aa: CASSYDPQSSYEQYF

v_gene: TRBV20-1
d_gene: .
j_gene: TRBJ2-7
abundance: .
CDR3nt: TGCAGTGCTAAATATGGGTACGAGCAGTACTTC
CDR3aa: CSAKYGYEQYF

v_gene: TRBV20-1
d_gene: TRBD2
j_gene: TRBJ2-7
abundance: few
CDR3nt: TGCAGTGCTTACCTAGCGGGCCCCTTGATTGGGCCCAACGAGCAGTACTTC
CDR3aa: CSAYLAGPLIGPNEQYF

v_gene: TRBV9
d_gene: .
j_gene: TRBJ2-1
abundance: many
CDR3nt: TGTGCCAGCGAGGGATCCAGCTCCTACAATGAGCAGTTCTTC
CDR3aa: CASEGSSSYNEQFF

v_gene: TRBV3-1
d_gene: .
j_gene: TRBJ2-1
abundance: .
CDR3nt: TGTGCCAGCAGCCAAGGAGTACGTGGTGAGCAGTTCTTC
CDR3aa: CASSQGVRGEQFF

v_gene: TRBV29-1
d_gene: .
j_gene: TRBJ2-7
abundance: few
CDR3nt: TGCAGCGTTTGGGTAGGGCCCAACGAGCAGTACTTC
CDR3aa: CSVWVGPNEQYF

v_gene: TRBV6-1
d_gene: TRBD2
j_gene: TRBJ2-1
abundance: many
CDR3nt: TGTGCCAGCAGGCCCGGGACTAGCGCAGACAATGAGCAGTTCTTC
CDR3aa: CASRPGTSADNEQFF

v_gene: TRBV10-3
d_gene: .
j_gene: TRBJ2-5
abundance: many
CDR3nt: TGTGCCATCAAAAAAGATCGCCAAGAGACCCAGTACTTC
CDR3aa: CAIKKDRQETQYF

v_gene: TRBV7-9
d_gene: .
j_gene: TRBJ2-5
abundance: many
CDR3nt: TGTGCCAGCAGCCCCGGCAGGAGCGGGTCTCTTCAAGAGACCCAGTACTTC
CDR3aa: CASSPGRSGSLQETQYF

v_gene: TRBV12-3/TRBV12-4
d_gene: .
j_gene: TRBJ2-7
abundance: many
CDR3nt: TGTGCCAGCAGTTTATCCCGTGTGCAGTACTTC
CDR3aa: CASSLSRVQYF

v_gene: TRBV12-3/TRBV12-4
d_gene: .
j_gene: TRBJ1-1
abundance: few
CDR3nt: TGTGCCAGCAGTTTATACAGTTCAATGAACACTGAAGCTTTCTTT
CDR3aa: CASSLYSSMNTEAFF

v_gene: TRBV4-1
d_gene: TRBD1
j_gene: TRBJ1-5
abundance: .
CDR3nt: TGCGCCAGCAGCCACAGTACAGGGGGGCATCAGCCCCAGCATTTT
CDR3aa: CASSHSTGGHQPQHF

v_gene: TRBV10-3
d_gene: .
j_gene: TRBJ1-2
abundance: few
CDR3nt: TGTGCCATCAGTGTAGATGGCTTTAACTATGGCTACACCTTC
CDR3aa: CAISVDGFNYGYTF

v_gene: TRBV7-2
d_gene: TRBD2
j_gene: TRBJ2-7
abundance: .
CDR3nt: TGTGCCAGCAGCTACTACTCTAGCGGGAGATATAGCAACGAGCAGTACTTC
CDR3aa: CASSYYSSGRYSNEQYF

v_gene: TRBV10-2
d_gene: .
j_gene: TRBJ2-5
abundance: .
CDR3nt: TGCGCCAGCAGTGAGACGGACGAAGAGACCCAGTACTTC
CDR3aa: CASSETDEETQYF

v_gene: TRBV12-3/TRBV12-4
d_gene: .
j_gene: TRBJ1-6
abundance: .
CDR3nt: TGTGCCAGCAGCAAAACAGGACTCGGGGATTCACCCCTCCACTTT
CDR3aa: CASSKTGLGDSPLHF

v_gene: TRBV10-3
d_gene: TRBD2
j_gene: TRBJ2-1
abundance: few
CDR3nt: TGTGCCATCAGTGAGGACCGACTAGCGGCAAGCTCCTACAATGAGCAGTTCTTC
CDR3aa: CAISEDRLAASSYNEQFF

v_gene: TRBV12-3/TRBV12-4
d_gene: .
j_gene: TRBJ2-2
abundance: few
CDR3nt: TGTGCCAGCAGTTTAGGTCAGGGTGCCGGGGAGCTGTTTTTT
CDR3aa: CASSLGQGAGELFF

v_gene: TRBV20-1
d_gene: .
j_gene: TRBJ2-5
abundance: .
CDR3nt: TGCAGTGCTCCTCCGCGGGTACGACTACAAGAGACCCAGTACTTC
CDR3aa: CSAPPRVRLQETQYF

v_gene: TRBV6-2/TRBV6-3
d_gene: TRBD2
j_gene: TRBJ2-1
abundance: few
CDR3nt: TGTGCCAGCAGCCTAGCGGCAAACTCCTACAATGAGCAGTTCTTC
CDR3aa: CASSLAANSYNEQFF

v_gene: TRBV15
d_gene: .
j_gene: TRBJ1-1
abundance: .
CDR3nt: TGTGCCACCAGCAGAACCACACGAGAAACTGAAGCTTTCTTT
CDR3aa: CATSRTTRETEAFF

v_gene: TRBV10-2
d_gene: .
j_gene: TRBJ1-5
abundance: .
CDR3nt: TGCGCCAGCAGTAACAGGGAACGCAATCAGCCCCAGCATTTT
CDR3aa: CASSNRERNQPQHF

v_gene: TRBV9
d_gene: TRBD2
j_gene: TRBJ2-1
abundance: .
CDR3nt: TGTGCCAGCAGCGTACGGGATAGCGGGGCTCATGAGCAGTTCTTC
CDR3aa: CASSVRDSGAHEQFF

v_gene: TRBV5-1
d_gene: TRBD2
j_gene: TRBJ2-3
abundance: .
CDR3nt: TGCGCCAGCAGCTTGCAGGGACTATCGCTCGGCACAGATACGCAGTATTTT
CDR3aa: CASSLQGLSLGTDTQYF

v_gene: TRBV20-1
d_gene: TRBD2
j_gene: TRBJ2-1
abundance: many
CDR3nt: TGCAGTGCTAGGAGAGCGGGAGCTAATGGCGAGCAGTTCTTC
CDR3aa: CSARRAGANGEQFF

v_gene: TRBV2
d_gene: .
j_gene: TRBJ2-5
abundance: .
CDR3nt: TGTGCCAGCAGTGATAGCGGAGGAGAGACCCAGTACTTC
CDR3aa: CASSDSGGETQYF

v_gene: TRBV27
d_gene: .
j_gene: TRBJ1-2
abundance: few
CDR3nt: TGTGCCAGCAGTTTACAACAGGGAGATGGCTACACCTTC
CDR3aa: CASSLQQGDGYTF

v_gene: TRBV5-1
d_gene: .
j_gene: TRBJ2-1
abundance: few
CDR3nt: TGCGCCAGTTCATTCTACCGGCCAACGTCTTACAATGAGCAGTTCTTC
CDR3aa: CASSFYRPTSYNEQFF

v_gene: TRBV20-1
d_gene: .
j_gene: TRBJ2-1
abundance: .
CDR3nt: TGCAGTGCTAGTCGGCCATTCAACTCCTACAATGAGCAGTTCTTC
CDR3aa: CSASRPFNSYNEQFF

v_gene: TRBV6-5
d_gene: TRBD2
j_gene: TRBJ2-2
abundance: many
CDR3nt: TGTGCCAGCAGTTACAACCGGGAGGGGGGGGAGCTGTTTTTT
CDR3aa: CASSYNREGGELFF

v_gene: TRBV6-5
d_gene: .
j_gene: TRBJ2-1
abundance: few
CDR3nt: TGTGCCAGCAGTTCTGGAGATCTCAATGAGCAGTTCTTC
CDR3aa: CASSSGDLNEQFF

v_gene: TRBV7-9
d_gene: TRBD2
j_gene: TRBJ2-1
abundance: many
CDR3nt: TGTGCCAGCAGCACTGGACTAGTCAATGAGCAGTTCTTC
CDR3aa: CASSTGLVNEQFF

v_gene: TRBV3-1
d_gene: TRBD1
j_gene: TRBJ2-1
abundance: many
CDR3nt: TGTGCCAGCAGCCAGCCGGGGACAGGCCTTGAGCAGTTCTTC
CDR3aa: CASSQPGTGLEQFF

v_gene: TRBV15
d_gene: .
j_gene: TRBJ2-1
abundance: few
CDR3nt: TGTGCCACCAGCAGAGGCCGGGACAAATACAACAATGAGCAGTTCTTC
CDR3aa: CATSRGRDKYNNEQFF

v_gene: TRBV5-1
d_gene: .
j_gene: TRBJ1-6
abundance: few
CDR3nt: TGCGCCAGCAGCTCACAGGGAGATAATTCACCCCTCCACTTT
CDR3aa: CASSSQGDNSPLHF

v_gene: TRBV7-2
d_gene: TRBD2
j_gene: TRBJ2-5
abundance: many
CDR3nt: TGTGCCAGCAGCTCTTCCGGGACTAGGGCAGAGACCCAGTACTTC
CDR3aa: CASSSSGTRAETQYF

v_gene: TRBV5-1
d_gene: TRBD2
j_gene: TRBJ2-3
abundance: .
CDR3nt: TGCGCCAGCAGCTTCGGGGGACTAGCGGGGGGGAGCACAGATACGCAGTATTTT
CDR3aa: CASSFGGLAGGSTDTQYF

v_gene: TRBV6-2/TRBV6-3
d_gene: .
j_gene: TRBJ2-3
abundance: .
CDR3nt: TGTGCCAGCAGTTTTCAAGGCCCCACAGATACGCAGTATTTT
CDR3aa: CASSFQGPTDTQYF

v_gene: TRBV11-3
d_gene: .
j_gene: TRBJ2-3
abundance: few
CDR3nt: TGTGCCAGCAGCTTTGCCCTTGGGACGCAGTATTTT
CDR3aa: CASSFALGTQYF

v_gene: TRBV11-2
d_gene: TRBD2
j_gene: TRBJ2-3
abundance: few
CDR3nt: TGTGCCAGCAGCCCTACCGTAGTCTCAGGACTAGCGTCTAGCACAGATACGCAGTATTTT
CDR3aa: CASSPTVVSGLASSTDTQYF

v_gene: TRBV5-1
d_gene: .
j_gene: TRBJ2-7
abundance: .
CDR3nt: TGCGCCAGCAGCATAGCCTACGAGCAGTACTTC
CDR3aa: CASSIAYEQYF

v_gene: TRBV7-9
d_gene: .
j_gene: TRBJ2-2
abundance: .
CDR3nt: TGTGCCAGCAGCTATCACAACACCGGGGAGCTGTTTTTT
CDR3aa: CASSYHNTGELFF

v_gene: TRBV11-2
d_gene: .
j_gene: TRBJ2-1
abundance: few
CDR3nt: TGTGCCAGCAGCGATATACAGGGTACCAGGGCTGAGCAGTTCTTC
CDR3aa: CASSDIQGTRAEQFF

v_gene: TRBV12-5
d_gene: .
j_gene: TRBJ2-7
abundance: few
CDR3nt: TGTGCTAGTGGTTTGGAACTGGGCTACGAGCAGTACTTC
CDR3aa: CASGLELGYEQYF

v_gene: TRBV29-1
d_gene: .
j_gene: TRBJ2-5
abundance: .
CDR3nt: TGCAGCGTCCGCGGGCCGGAGGGCGCGGAGACCCAGTACTTC
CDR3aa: CSVRGPEGAETQYF

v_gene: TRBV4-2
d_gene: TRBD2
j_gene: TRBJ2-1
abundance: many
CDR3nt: TGTGCCAGCAGCCAAGAACCCCCGGTGACTAGCGGGATCAATGAGCAGTTCTTC
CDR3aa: CASSQEPPVTSGINEQFF

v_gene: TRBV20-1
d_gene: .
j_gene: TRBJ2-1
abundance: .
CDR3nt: TGCAGTGCTAGTCGCGGGACGGGGTACAATGAGCAGTTCTTC
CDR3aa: CSASRGTGYNEQFF